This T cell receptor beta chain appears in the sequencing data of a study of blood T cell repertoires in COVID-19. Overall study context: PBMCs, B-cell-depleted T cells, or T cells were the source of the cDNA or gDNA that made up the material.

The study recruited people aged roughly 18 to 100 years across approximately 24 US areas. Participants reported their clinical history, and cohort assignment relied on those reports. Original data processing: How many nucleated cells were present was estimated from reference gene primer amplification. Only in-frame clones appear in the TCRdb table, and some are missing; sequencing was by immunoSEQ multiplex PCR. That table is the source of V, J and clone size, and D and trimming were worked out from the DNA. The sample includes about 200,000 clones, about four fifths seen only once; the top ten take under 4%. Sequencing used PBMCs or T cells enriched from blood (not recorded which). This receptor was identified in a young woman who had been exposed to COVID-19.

In DNA, the CDR3 is TGTGCCAGCAGCTTAGACTCCGGGACAGGGATTCCGGCTTTCTTT. It yields the protein CASSLDSGTGIPAFF. V is TRBV7-8 and J is TRBJ1-1; 9 bases agree with TRBD1. This CDR3 spans 15 amino acids. Trimming cost V 1 base and J 11 bases; bases outside gene matches: 11. Per germline, CDR1 SGHVS and CDR2 FQNEAQ. Using reference TRBV7-8 and TRBJ1-1 for the parts outside the CDR3, the full variable domain is GAGVSQSPRYKVAKRGQDVALRCDPISGHVSLFWYQQALGQGPEFLTYFQNEAQLDKSGLPSDRFFAERPEGSVSTLKIQRTQQEDSAVYLCASSLDSGTGIPAFFGQGTRLTVV.